The 21 T cell receptor beta chains given below trace back to one sample, sequenced in a study of identifying expanded T cells in peripheral blood. Some clones are missing from TCRdb's copy, which holds only in-frame ones; the method was immunoSEQ multiplex PCR. This table has over 70,000 clones, 88% appearing once. The sequenced sample was blood. These receptors were collected from a person between 18 and 75 years old in good health.

A few counts support this clone. V is TRBV19 and J is TRBJ1-5; a weak D match, TRBD1 (6 bases). This CDR3 has 14 amino acids. V was shortened by 6 bases and J by 5 bases, with 14 bases between the two germline ends. CDR1 and CDR2 from the germline V gene are LNHDA and SQIVND (reference sequence). DNA of the CDR3: TGTGCCAGTAGCATACAGGGCGGAGATCAGCCCCAGCATTTT. Its translation is CASSIQGGDQPQHF.

This clone appeared a single time. This chain's CDR3 is CASSQAGGLAEKLFF. The DNA for the CDR3 is TGCGCCAGCAGCCAAGCGGGGGGACTGGCTGAAAAACTGTTTTTT. The chain is built from TRBV4-3 and TRBJ1-4, with D tentatively TRBD1 (5 bases). The CDR3 length is 15 residues. Germline CDR1 reads LGHNA; CDR2 reads YSLEER. V shed 1 base and J shed 7 bases, with 13 bases lying between them.

This clone was detected once. The CDR3 coding sequence is TGTGCCAGCAGCTTAAACCGACTAAACACCGGGGAGCTGTTTTTT. Translation: CASSLNRLNTGELFF. The gene calls are TRBV11-2 and TRBJ2-2; TRBD2 is a possible D gene (5 bases). Germline values: CDR1 SGHAT, CDR2 FQNNGV. V was shortened by 2 bases and J by 2 bases, with 9 bases between the two germline ends. The CDR3 has 15 amino acids.

The chain combines TRBV7-9 with TRBJ2-7; D gene unclear. CDR3 length: 12 amino acids. The germline CDR1 and CDR2 sequences are SEHNR and FQNEAQ (reference sequence). V gave up 5 bases and J gave up 2 bases, with 7 bases separating them. The CDR3 region is CASSPGPYEQYF. The CDR3 coding sequence is TGTGCCAGCAGCCCGGGTCCCTACGAGCAGTACTTC.

The V and J genes are TRBV25-1 and TRBJ2-3; D might be TRBD1 (8 bases). Germline CDR1 reads MGHDK; CDR2 reads SYGVNS. V lost 5 bases, J lost 4 bases, and 19 bases lay in between. The CDR3 totals 16 residues. This chain's CDR3 is CASSPRDRGGADTQYF. DNA of the CDR3: TGTGCCAGCAGTCCTCGAGACAGGGGAGGGGCAGATACGCAGTATTTT.

This CDR3 is CASSFLGDYRGGDTQYF. CDR3 nucleotide sequence: TGTGCCAGCAGCTTTCTAGGGGACTATCGAGGTGGAGATACGCAGTATTTT. The genes are TRBV7-8 and TRBJ2-3; 7 positions agree with TRBD2. The CDR3 is 17 residues long. Germline loops: CDR1 SGHVS, CDR2 FQNEAQ. The V gene end was trimmed by 3 bases and the J gene end by 5 bases; junction bases not matched to a gene: 14.

This clone is categorized as medium-sized. The genes are TRBV6-4 and TRBJ2-1; 8 bases agree with TRBD2. The CDR3 is 15 residues long. Germline V gene sequence: CDR1 MRHNA, CDR2 SNTAGT. Trimming removed 0 bases from V and 6 bases from J; junction bases left unmatched: 4. The CDR3 here is CASSDSPGTSNEQFF. CDR3 sequence (DNA): TGTGCCAGCAGTGACTCGCCCGGGACTAGCAATGAGCAGTTCTTC.

The chain uses TRBV7-8 and TRBJ2-6; the D is unclear. This CDR3 region has 14 residues. CDR1 and CDR2 (germline): SGHVS, FQNEAQ. V shed 1 base and J shed 4 bases, with 5 bases lying between them. CDR3 in DNA: TGTGCCAGCAGCTTAGGGAGAGGGGCCAACGTCCTGACTTTC. Amino acid sequence: CASSLGRGANVLTF.

The CDR3 sequence: CASSLAGGTYEQYF. CDR3 DNA: TGTGCCAGCAGCTTAGCGGGGGGAACCTACGAGCAGTACTTC. J is TRBJ2-7 and V is TRBV7-9; D is possibly TRBD2 (6 bases). V was pared by 0 bases and J by 2 bases, with 8 bases between. Germline values: CDR1 SEHNR, CDR2 FQNEAQ (reference sequence). The CDR3 is made up of 14 amino acids.

The chain carries TRBV27 and TRBJ2-7; TRBD2 is a possible D gene (7 bases). V was shortened by 10 bases and J by 4 bases, with 17 bases between the two germline ends. Germline V gene sequence: CDR1 MNHEY, CDR2 SMNVEV (reference sequence). The CDR3 extends over 13 amino acids. This CDR3 is CATREGGRYEQYF. The CDR3 coding sequence is TGTGCCACCAGGGAGGGGGGCCGGTACGAGCAGTACTTC.

J is TRBJ2-1 and V is TRBV6-5; TRBD1 matches at 10 bases. Germline-derived CDR1 and CDR2 are MNHEY and SVGAGI. The CDR3 extends over 15 amino acids. After removal of 6 bases from V and 9 bases from J, the junction contained 11 bases not matched to a gene. The CDR3 DNA sequence: TGTGCCAGCAGCAAGGACAGGGGGTGGTCGGGTGAGCAGTTCTTC. Its translation: CASSKDRGWSGEQFF.

The V and J genes are TRBV7-9 and TRBJ1-1; a possible D gene is TRBD1 (5 bases). This CDR3 contains 16 residues. V lost 0 bases to trimming and J lost 8 bases, with 19 bases between them. Germline assignment: CDR1 SEHNR and CDR2 FQNEAQ (reference sequence). The CDR3 bases are TGTGCCAGCAGCTTAGCGTTACGGGGCCGACTAATAGAAGCTTTCTTT. It translates to CASSLALRGRLIEAFF.

This clone was recorded a few times. This chain links TRBV11-3 with TRBJ1-1, with D perhaps matching TRBD1 (5 bases). With 4 bases removed from V and 1 base from J, the gap between germline ends came to 10 bases. The CDR3 has 14 amino acids. CDR1 is SGHNT and CDR2 is YENEEA in the germline V gene. CDR3 sequence (DNA): TGTGCCAGCAGCTACGGGACGGGGAACACTGAAGCTTTCTTT. As protein: CASSYGTGNTEAFF.

This clone occurred once. The chain is built from TRBV5-5 and TRBJ1-1, with TRBD1 matching over 8 bases. This CDR3 is built from 14 residues. J gave up 0 bases and V 4 bases, and 2 bases lay outside the gene matches. The germline CDR1 and CDR2 sequences are SGHKS and YYEKEE (reference sequence). CDR3 sequence reads: CASSTDRVNTEAFF. The CDR3 bases are TGTGCCAGCAGCACGGACAGGGTGAACACTGAAGCTTTCTTT. Supplemented by reference TRBV5-5 and TRBJ1-1, the full variable domain reads DAGVTQSPTHLIKTRGQQVTLRCSPISGHKSVSWYQQVLGQGPQFIFQYYEKEERGRGNFPDRFSARQFPNYSSELNVNALLLGDSALYLCASSTDRVNTEAFFGQGTRLTVV.

The V call is TRBV9, the J call TRBJ2-7; D is possibly TRBD2 (6 bases). Germline V gene lookup returns CDR1 SGDLS and CDR2 YYNGEE. V lost 3 bases to trimming and J lost 3 bases, with 10 bases between them. The CDR3 consists of 13 residues. This CDR3 reads CASSAGTGYEQYF. The CDR3 DNA follows: TGTGCCAGCAGCGCAGGGACTGGCTACGAGCAGTACTTC.

This chain connects TRBV5-1 to TRBJ2-1, with 10 bases identical to TRBD2. CDR3 length: 17 amino acids. Trimming cost V 0 bases and J 9 bases; bases outside gene matches: 12. Germline V gene lookup returns CDR1 SGHRS and CDR2 YFSETQ. In DNA, the CDR3 is TGCGCCAGCAGCTTGGGGTCTAGCGGGGGCTACCTGGGTGAGCAGTTCTTC. It specifies CASSLGSSGGYLGEQFF.

The chain is built from TRBV27 and TRBJ2-7, with 14 bases identical to TRBD2. From germline, CDR1 is MNHEY and CDR2 SMNVEV (reference sequence). The CDR3 runs to 18 residues. The J segment lost 7 bases and the V segment lost 7 bases, leaving 18 bases of the junction unmatched. CDR3 nucleotide sequence: TGTGCCAGCACCGAATCCGGGACTAGCGGGGGCCCTTACGGGGAGCAGTACTTC. Translation: CASTESGTSGGPYGEQYF.

This clone was recorded a few times. This chain links TRBV9 with TRBJ2-1; TRBD2 matches 9 bases. The CDR3 spans 17 residues. With 0 bases clipped from V and 8 bases from J, the junction kept 12 bases outside the gene matches. CDR1 SGDLS and CDR2 YYNGEE come from the germline V gene. CDR3 DNA sequence: TGTGCCAGCAGCGTAGATCCAGCGGGGGGCCCGGGGGATGAGCAGTTCTTC. Protein: CASSVDPAGGPGDEQFF.

The chain combines TRBV7-2 with TRBJ2-1, with 10 bases identical to TRBD2. The germline V gene has CDR1 SGHTA and CDR2 FQGNSA. V lost 6 bases and J lost 5; bases outside the gene matches: 10. The CDR3 has 16 amino acids. CDR3 protein: CASSFNLAGDHNEQFF. For the CDR3, the DNA is TGTGCCAGCAGTTTTAACCTAGCGGGGGACCACAATGAGCAGTTCTTC.

This chain uses TRBV2 with TRBJ2-1; 9 nucleotides agree with TRBD1. V dropped 3 bases and J dropped 9; count of bases not matched to a gene: 6. The CDR3 has 14 residues. The germline CDR1 and CDR2 sequences are SNHLY and FYNNEI. The CDR3: CASSDPDRGREQFF. The CDR3 DNA reads as TGTGCCAGCAGTGACCCGGACAGGGGCCGTGAGCAGTTCTTC.

The rearrangement joins TRBV6-1 to TRBJ1-6; D not certain. Trimming took off 4 bases at V and 8 bases at J, with 15 bases between the two ends. Germline CDR1 and CDR2: MNHNS and SASEGT. The CDR3 runs to 15 residues. As DNA, the CDR3 is TGTGCCAGCAGTGGTGGCCGGGGTGAGCATTCACCCCTCCACTTT. This encodes CASSGGRGEHSPLHF.